This TCR beta chain was captured in a study of T cells expressing NK-cell markers. For each CDR3 protein, TCRdb gives one entry from its re-call of the 5' RACE reads, without DNA. The sample includes a few hundred thousand distinct CDR3 sequences. CDR1 is SEHNR and CDR2 is FQNEAQ in the germline V gene (reference sequence). The CDR3 extends over 12 amino acids. Sequences were obtained from blood T cells: a sorted CD56 or NKG2C T cell subset, CD4+ or CD8+ T cells, or bulk PBMC T cells (not recorded which). The rearrangement uses TRBV7-9 and TRBJ2-7. The origin of this receptor is a man aged 18 to 30 in good health. CDR3: CASSSTRGEQYF.